This record looks at one TCR beta chain sequence and its context. Per germline, CDR1 LGHDT and CDR2 YNNKEL (reference sequence). V was pared by 0 bases and J by 8 bases, with 3 bases of the junction left unmatched. The CDR3 runs to 14 residues. The data are from a study of blood T cell repertoires in COVID-19. Study-level background: Both acute and convalescent COVID-19 samples were obtained from the United States, Italy and Spain. PBMCs, B-cell-depleted T cells, or T cells provided the cDNA or gDNA that made up the material.

As processed by the authors: Estimates of nucleated cell counts were drawn from the amplification of reference gene primers. Some clones are missing from TCRdb's copy, which holds only in-frame ones; the method was immunoSEQ multiplex PCR. The V and J calls and clone size come from that table; D and trimming were worked out from the DNA. The data contain under 250,000 clones, about 93% of them singletons. This clonotype was obtained from a man aged 25 to 40 with COVID-19, enrolled during active disease. The source material was peripheral blood. The chain couples TRBV3-1 (or the pseudogene TRBV3-2) to TRBJ2-1; 8 bases are shared with TRBD2. The CDR3 is CASSQDTGGDEQFF. The CDR3 DNA sequence: TGTGCCAGCAGCCAAGATACGGGGGGGGATGAGCAGTTCTTC.